This T cell receptor beta chain was found in a study of blood T cell repertoires in COVID-19. About the research overall: Samples of COVID-19 (acute and convalescent) were obtained from the United States, Italy and Spain. T cells, B-cell-depleted T cells, or PBMCs supplied cDNA or gDNA.

As originally analysed: Amplification of reference gene primers was used by the study to estimate nucleated cell counts. TCRdb's copy holds only in-frame clones and misses some; the assay was immunoSEQ multiplex PCR. The D gene and trimming were derived from the DNA, and the V and J assignments and clone size from that table. The table lists some 220,000 clones, approximately 83% of them singletons. CDR1 MNHEY and CDR2 SMNVEV come from the germline V gene (reference sequence). J gave up 3 bases and V 5 bases, and 14 bases lay outside the gene matches. This CDR3 comprises 18 residues. Sequencing input: peripheral blood. This receptor was taken from a human donor in a cohort sampled during active COVID-19. The chain links TRBV27 to TRBJ1-5; TRBD1 matches at 9 bases. The CDR3 DNA reads TGTGCCAGCAGTCCCCACCTCACCGGGACAGGGTTCAATCAGCCCCAGCATTTT. It encodes CASSPHLTGTGFNQPQHF.